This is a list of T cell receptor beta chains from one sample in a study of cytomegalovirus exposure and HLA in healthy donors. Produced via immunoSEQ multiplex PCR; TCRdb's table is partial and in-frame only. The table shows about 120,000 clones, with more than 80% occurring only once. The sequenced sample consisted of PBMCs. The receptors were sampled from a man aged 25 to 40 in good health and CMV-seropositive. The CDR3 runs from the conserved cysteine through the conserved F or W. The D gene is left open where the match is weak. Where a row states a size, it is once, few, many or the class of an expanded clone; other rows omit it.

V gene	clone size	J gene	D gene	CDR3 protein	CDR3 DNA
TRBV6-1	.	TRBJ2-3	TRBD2	CASSDGAGGPTDTQYF	TGTGCCAGCAGTGATGGGGCGGGGGGCCCTACTGATACGCAGTATTTT
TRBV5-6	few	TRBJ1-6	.	CASSLNQGRSPLHF	TGTGCCAGCAGCTTAAACCAGGGTCGTTCACCCCTCCACTTT
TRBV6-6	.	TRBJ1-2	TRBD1	CASRGQGMGYGYTF	TGTGCCAGCAGGGGACAGGGGATGGGTTATGGCTACACCTTC
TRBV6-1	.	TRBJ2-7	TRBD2	CASRVLAGGTYEQYF	TGTGCCAGCAGGGTACTAGCGGGGGGGACCTACGAGCAGTACTTC
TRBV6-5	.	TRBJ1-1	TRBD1	CASSIRQGMNTEAFF	TGTGCCAGCAGTATTCGACAGGGGATGAACACTGAAGCTTTCTTT
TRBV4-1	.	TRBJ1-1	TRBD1	CASSQDRGLSEAFF	TGCGCCAGCAGCCAGGACAGGGGGCTGTCTGAAGCTTTCTTT
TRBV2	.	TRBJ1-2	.	CASSSDSTTYGYTF	TGTGCCAGCAGTTCCGACAGTACTACCTATGGCTACACCTTC
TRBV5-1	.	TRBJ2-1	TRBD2	CASSISGVEYNEQFF	TGCGCCAGCAGCATTAGCGGGGTTGAATACAATGAGCAGTTCTTC
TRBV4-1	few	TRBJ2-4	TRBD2	CASSPRGTSGQKNIQYF	TGCGCCAGCAGCCCTCGAGGGACTAGCGGGCAAAAAAACATTCAGTACTTC
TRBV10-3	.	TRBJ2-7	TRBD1	CAVGTGAYEQYF	TGTGCCGTAGGGACAGGGGCCTACGAGCAGTACTTC
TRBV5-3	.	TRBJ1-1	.	CARSGQNTEAFF	TGTGCCAGAAGCGGGCAGAACACTGAAGCTTTCTTT
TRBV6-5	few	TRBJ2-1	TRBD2	CASSGEVGGFNEQFF	TGTGCCAGCAGTGGAGAGGTCGGGGGGTTCAATGAGCAGTTCTTC
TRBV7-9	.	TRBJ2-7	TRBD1	CASSFRRGRNEQYF	TGTGCCAGCAGTTTTAGAAGGGGGCGGAACGAGCAGTACTTC
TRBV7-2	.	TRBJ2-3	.	CASSSLYADTQYF	TGTGCCAGCAGCTCCCTCTACGCAGATACGCAGTATTTT
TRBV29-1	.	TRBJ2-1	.	CSVQQVRDYNEQFF	TGCAGCGTGCAACAGGTGCGGGATTACAATGAGCAGTTCTTC
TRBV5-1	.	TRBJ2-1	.	CASSPGTQSYNEQFF	TGCGCCAGCAGCCCGGGGACTCAATCCTACAATGAGCAGTTCTTC
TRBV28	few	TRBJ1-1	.	CASSFFQGRTEAFF	TGTGCCAGCAGTTTCTTTCAGGGAAGGACTGAAGCTTTCTTT
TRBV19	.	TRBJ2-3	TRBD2	CASRPTQGGGGSTDTQYF	TGTGCCAGTAGACCCACCCAAGGCGGCGGGGGGAGCACAGATACGCAGTATTTT
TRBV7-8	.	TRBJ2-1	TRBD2	CASSSGGASEQFF	TGTGCCAGCTCCTCCGGGGGGGCCTCGGAGCAGTTCTTC
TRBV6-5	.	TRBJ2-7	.	CASSSKGGTVYEQYF	TGTGCCAGCAGTAGCAAAGGGGGTACAGTTTACGAGCAGTACTTC
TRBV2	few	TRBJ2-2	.	CASTGTTNTGELFF	TGTGCCAGCACTGGGACAACCAACACCGGGGAGCTGTTTTTT
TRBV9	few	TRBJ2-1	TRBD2	CASRASGGAGEQFF	TGTGCCAGCAGAGCTAGCGGGGGGGCCGGTGAGCAGTTCTTC
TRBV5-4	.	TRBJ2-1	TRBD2	CASSPEPLAGEYNEQFF	TGTGCCAGCAGCCCGGAACCCCTAGCGGGGGAATACAATGAGCAGTTCTTC
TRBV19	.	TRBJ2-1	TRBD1	CASSMGTGPGFF	TGTGCCAGTAGTATGGGGACAGGGCCGGGGTTCTTC
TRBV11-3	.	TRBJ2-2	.	CASSLGAAGELFF	TGTGCCAGCAGCTTAGGGGCAGCCGGGGAGCTGTTTTTT
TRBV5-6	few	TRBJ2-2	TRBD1	CASSGGQVNTGELFF	TGTGCCAGCAGCGGGGGACAGGTGAACACCGGGGAGCTGTTTTTT
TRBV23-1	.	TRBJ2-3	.	CASSQSHYRETQYF	TGCGCCAGCAGTCAATCGCATTATCGGGAAACGCAGTATTTT
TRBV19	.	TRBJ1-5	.	CASSLRGGYGQPQHF	TGTGCCAGTAGCCTCAGGGGAGGGTATGGCCAGCCCCAGCATTTT